The 21 T cell receptor beta chains in this list originate from one sample, sequenced in a study of blood T cell repertoires in COVID-19 (dated by TCRdb to 2019 to 2021). The library was built by means of the immunoSEQ multiplex PCR assay. Sourced from immuneACCESS, this table was stored by TCRdb with only in-frame sequences that have V and J called. A share of the clones is absent; for the studies checked, an unresolved V gene accounts for under half, and the remainder has no known explanation. A total of tens of thousands of clones appear in this sample, around nine tenths of them only once. The ten largest clones add up to 11% of the sample. The sample comprised peripheral blood. Receptor source: an older man with acute or convalescent COVID-19.

The rearrangement joins TRBV4-3 to TRBJ1-1; D is undetermined. The ends were cut back, 0 bases at V and 10 bases at J, with 15 bases in the middle. CDR3 length equals 14 residues. The germline V gene encodes CDR1 LGHNA and CDR2 YSLEER. CDR3 coding DNA: TGCGCCAGCAGCCAAGACCTCCGGGGAGTAGTAGCTTTCTTT. Amino acid sequence: CASSQDLRGVVAFF.

J is TRBJ2-1 and V is TRBV10-3, with 7 bases that match TRBD2. From germline, CDR1 is ENHRY and CDR2 SYGVKD. The CDR3 consists of 14 residues. With V trimmed by 7 bases and J by 6 bases, 9 bases remained unmatched. CDR3 residues: CAITSGTTPNEQFF. CDR3 DNA sequence: TGTGCCATCACCTCCGGGACTACGCCCAATGAGCAGTTCTTC.

This chain joins TRBV27 and TRBJ2-2; possibly TRBD2 for D (5 bases). This CDR3 is 14 amino acids long. V was shortened by 3 bases and J by 4 bases, with 9 bases between the two germline ends. From germline, CDR1 is MNHEY and CDR2 SMNVEV (reference sequence). The CDR3 DNA follows: TGTGCCAGCAGTTTCGGACTCCTCACCGGGGAGCTGTTTTTT. Its translation is CASSFGLLTGELFF.

The gene calls are TRBV3-1 (or the pseudogene TRBV3-2) and TRBJ1-2, with 7 positions matching TRBD1. CDR1 and CDR2 (germline): LGHDT, YNNKEL (reference sequence). With 4 bases clipped from V and 8 bases from J, the junction kept 7 bases outside the gene matches. The CDR3 has 13 amino acids. As DNA, the CDR3 is TGTGCCAGCAGCCTAGGGAAGGGGGCGGGCTACACCTTC. Residues: CASSLGKGAGYTF.

This clone has only one observation. This chain connects TRBV5-4 to TRBJ2-2; a weak D match, TRBD2 (6 bases). The CDR3 spans 16 residues. V lost 7 bases and J 4 bases, leaving 20 bases between the germline ends. Per the germline V gene, CDR1 is SGHNT and CDR2 is YYREEE (reference sequence). The CDR3 here is CASGGSVTLGTGELFF. CDR3 nucleotide sequence: TGTGCCAGCGGAGGGAGTGTGACTTTGGGCACCGGGGAGCTGTTTTTT.

The CDR3 here is CASSQQGADTEAFF. CDR3 sequence (DNA): TGTGCCAGCTCACAACAGGGGGCGGACACTGAAGCTTTCTTT. The chain recombines TRBV18 with TRBJ1-1, with 9 positions matching TRBD1. V lost 4 bases and J lost 3; bases outside the gene matches: 3. Germline V gene sequence: CDR1 KGHSH, CDR2 LQKENI. The CDR3 length is 14 residues.

This clone was seen a handful of times. J is TRBJ2-7 and V is TRBV9; D remains unclear. Trimming cost V 3 bases and J 3 bases, with 10 bases left between them. There are 13 residues in the CDR3. The V gene's germline CDR1 is SGDLS and CDR2 YYNGEE. The CDR3 DNA sequence: TGTGCCAGCAGCGCCGATGGAGACTACGAGCAGTACTTC. Amino acids: CASSADGDYEQYF.

This clone was seen a handful of times. V usage is TRBV19 and J usage is TRBJ1-1, with D unresolved. The germline V gene encodes CDR1 LNHDA and CDR2 SQIVND (reference sequence). The V end was cut by 9 bases, the J end by 1 base, with 9 bases between. The CDR3 length is 12 residues. The CDR3, as DNA: TGTGCCAGCTTCAGGTGGAACACTGAAGCTTTCTTT. Its translation: CASFRWNTEAFF.

The chain couples TRBV3-1 (or the pseudogene TRBV3-2) to TRBJ1-3, with D perhaps TRBD1 (5 bases). The V and J ends lost 2 bases and 4 bases respectively, with 15 bases between them. Germline values: CDR1 LGHDT, CDR2 YNNKEL (reference sequence). This CDR3 spans 16 amino acids. In DNA form, the CDR3 reads TGTGCCAGCAGCCAATCCGCCTCAGGGATGGGAAACACCATATATTTT. Encoded protein: CASSQSASGMGNTIYF.

V is TRBV7-3 and J is TRBJ1-1, with no clear D. The V gene lost 0 bases and the J gene lost 7 bases, with 9 bases spanning the gap. Germline CDR1 SGHTA, CDR2 FQGTGA. The CDR3 has 13 residues. The CDR3 DNA is TGTGCCAGCAGCTTAACCGCCAGTGTTGAAGCTTTCTTT. Its protein is CASSLTASVEAFF.

The chain uses TRBV4-3 and TRBJ1-3; no firm D call. Germline V gives CDR1 LGHNA, CDR2 YSLEER. With 0 bases removed from V and 7 bases from J, the gap between germline ends came to 13 bases. The CDR3 contains 15 residues. CDR3 DNA sequence: TGCGCCAGCAGCCAAGATCGGTACTCTTGGAACACCATATATTTT. It translates to CASSQDRYSWNTIYF.

The J gene is TRBJ1-2, the V gene TRBV7-2; D is uncertain. Trimming shortened V by 2 bases and J by 4 bases, and 11 bases separated the two germline ends. Germline V gene sequence: CDR1 SGHTA, CDR2 FQGNSA. This CDR3 has 14 residues. The CDR3, as DNA: TGTGCCAGCAGCTTACCTCGAACAGCCTATGGCTACACCTTC. Translated, it gives CASSLPRTAYGYTF.

CDR3 nucleotide sequence: TGCGCCAGCAGCCAGGAGCCCGGACAGGGCCCTAATGAAAAACTGTTTTTT. Residues: CASSQEPGQGPNEKLFF. The V gene is TRBV4-3, the J gene TRBJ1-4; 8 nucleotides align to TRBD1. Germline values: CDR1 LGHNA, CDR2 YSLEER. The CDR3 contains 17 residues. After removal of 3 bases from V and 3 bases from J, the junction contained 9 bases not matched to a gene.

A single count supports this clone. The rearrangement links TRBV6-6 to TRBJ1-3; D not certain. The CDR3 sequence is 14 residues long. Germline V lookup: CDR1 MNHNY, CDR2 SVGAGI (reference sequence). V was trimmed by 7 bases and J by 0 bases, leaving 10 bases between them. The CDR3 DNA reads as TGTGCCAGCATCGACTTCACCTCTGGAAACACCATATATTTT. Its translation: CASIDFTSGNTIYF.

DNA of the CDR3: TGTGCCAGCAGCCCCCGGTGGGGACAGGACTCTTATGGCTACACCTTC. Its translation is CASSPRWGQDSYGYTF. The chain combines TRBV7-8 with TRBJ1-2; 8 nucleotides agree with TRBD1. V was clipped by 5 bases and J by 5 bases; unmatched bases: 13. CDR3 length: 16 residues. CDR1 is SGHVS and CDR2 is FQNEAQ in the germline V gene.

This chain joins TRBV27 and TRBJ1-2; D call uncertain. The V end was cut by 6 bases, the J end by 4 bases, with 15 bases between. Germline values: CDR1 MNHEY, CDR2 SMNVEV (reference sequence). CDR3 length: 14 residues. The CDR3 sequence is CASSLGVEGYGYTF. The CDR3 DNA reads as TGTGCCAGCAGCCTCGGGGTAGAGGGCTATGGCTACACCTTC.

The chain is built from TRBV7-2 and TRBJ2-1; TRBD2 agrees at 7 bases. Trimming removed 1 base from V and 9 bases from J; junction bases left unmatched: 3. Germline CDR1 and CDR2: SGHTA and FQGNSA. The CDR3 runs 13 residues. CDR3 sequence: CASSLGGRGEQFF. Here the CDR3 DNA reads TGTGCCAGCAGCTTAGGGGGGAGGGGTGAGCAGTTCTTC.

This chain links TRBV5-1 with TRBJ1-4; a weak D match, TRBD1 (5 bases). Germline CDR1 reads SGHRS; CDR2 reads YFSETQ. Deletions cut 6 bases from V and 8 bases from J, with 14 bases between. The CDR3 runs 13 residues. Here the CDR3 reads CASTEQGGEKLFF. CDR3 DNA sequence: TGCGCCAGCACCGAGCAGGGAGGCGAAAAACTGTTTTTT.

The chain couples TRBV7-8 to TRBJ1-1; TRBD1 matches 7 bases. V shed 4 bases, J shed 1 base, and the junction held 3 bases outside the gene matches. CDR3 length: 14 residues. The germline gives CDR1 SGHVS, CDR2 FQNEAQ. In DNA form, the CDR3 reads TGTGCCAGCAGCTGGGACAGAGAGAACACTGAAGCTTTCTTT. Translated, it gives CASSWDRENTEAFF.

The chain has TRBV6-5 and TRBJ2-1; no firm D call. Germline V gene lookup returns CDR1 MNHEY and CDR2 SVGAGI. This CDR3 is 10 amino acids long. Trimming shortened V by 5 bases and J by 8 bases, and 4 bases separated the two germline ends. Here the CDR3 DNA reads TGTGCCAGCAGTCGGGATGAGCAGTTCTTC. Its protein product is CASSRDEQFF.

V gene TRBV29-1 combines with J gene TRBJ2-5; D possibly corresponds to TRBD1 (6 bases). The CDR3 contains 13 residues. CDR1 SQVTM and CDR2 ANQGSEA come from the germline V gene. V lost 4 bases and J lost 5, with 14 bases in between. This chain's CDR3 is CSVVSTGAETQYF. The CDR3, as DNA: TGCAGCGTTGTATCGACAGGAGCGGAGACCCAGTACTTC.